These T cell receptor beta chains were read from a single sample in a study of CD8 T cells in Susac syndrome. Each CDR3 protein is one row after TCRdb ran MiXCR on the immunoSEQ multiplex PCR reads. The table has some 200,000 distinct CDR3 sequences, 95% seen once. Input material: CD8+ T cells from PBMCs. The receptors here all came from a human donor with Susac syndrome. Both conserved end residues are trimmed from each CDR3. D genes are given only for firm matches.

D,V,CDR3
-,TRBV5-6,ASSLNGYEQY
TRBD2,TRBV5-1,SPEAYSGDRSEY
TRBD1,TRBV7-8,ASSHRDRGPFTEAF
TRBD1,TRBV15,ATSNYQGAFGYT
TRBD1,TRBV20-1,SAPTRQGVKNIQY
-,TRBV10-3,AISDEPAGYPYEQY
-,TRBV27,ASSSESNQPQH
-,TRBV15,ATSRDRGASETQY
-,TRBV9,ASSVGSNYEQY
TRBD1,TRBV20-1,SAGDRGLGQPQH
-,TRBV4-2,ASSQEGGPETQY
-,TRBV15,ATSRDRGTRSSYEQY
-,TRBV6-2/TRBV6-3,ASSYEDQETQY
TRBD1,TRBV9,ASSTGTGVGEQY
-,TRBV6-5,ASRQPGSGPQY
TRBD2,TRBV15,ATSRLPGTSGDYYEQY
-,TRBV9,ASSASIRGNTGELF
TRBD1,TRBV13,ASSTRQGNIQY
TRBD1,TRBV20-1,SARSTTGLYEQY
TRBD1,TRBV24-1,ATSDRDRDGYT
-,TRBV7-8,ASSLGTQETQY
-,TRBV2,ASSRDFYQETQY
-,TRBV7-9,ASRAYLETQY
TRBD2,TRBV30,AEGTSGNNEQF
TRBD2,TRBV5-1,ASSVLAGEPYEQY
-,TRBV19,ASSIRLYNEQF
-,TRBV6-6,ASKSPGEPQH
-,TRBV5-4,ASSRNTGELF
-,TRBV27,ASSLRYRDYEQY
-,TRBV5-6,ASSISAGAYTEAF
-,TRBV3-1,ASSHRGMNTEAF
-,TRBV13,ASSLGLAVGTEAF
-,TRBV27,ASSLRGNNQPQH
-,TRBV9,ASSVEAEGDEKLF
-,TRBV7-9,ASSLGGAKYGYT
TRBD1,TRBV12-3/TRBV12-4,ASSFRGRNTEAF
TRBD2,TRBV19,ASSGGAYEQF
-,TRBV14,ASSLDSNTDTQY
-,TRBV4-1,ASSDPLPLASYNEQF
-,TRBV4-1,ASSQGQEETQY
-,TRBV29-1,SVEANYGYT
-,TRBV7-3,ASSFGGAGNTEAF
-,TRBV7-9,ASTSQLSSYNEQF
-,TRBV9,ASSAGPGTAEQF
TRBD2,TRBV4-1,ASSQGGRETDTQY
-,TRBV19,ASSIVPPQNEQF
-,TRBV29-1,SGHRQDSPNSPLH
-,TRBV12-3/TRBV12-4,ASSLAGNNEQF
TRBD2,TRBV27,ASSLERRGTDTQY
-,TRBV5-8,ASSLEGQSYEQY
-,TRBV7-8,ASSPVRWNPASYEQY
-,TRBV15,ATSSVPGTATNEKLF
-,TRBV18,ASSPVNYGYT
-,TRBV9,ASSGIASSTDTQY
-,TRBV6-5,ASSGGQSPHYGYT
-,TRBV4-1,ASSQGRLGGTTEAF
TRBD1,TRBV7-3,ASSEGSGQGGQPQH
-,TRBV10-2,ASSGGFDQPQH
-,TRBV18,ASSPVLNTEAF
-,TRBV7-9,ASSPSRSAGDTEAF